This TCR beta chain was observed in a study of patients and donors after allogeneic stem cell transplantation. This clonotype was picked up many times. The germline V gene encodes CDR1 SQVTM and CDR2 ANQGSEA. This CDR3 contains 13 residues. V dropped 4 bases and J dropped 4 bases, with 13 bases sitting between them. TCRdb called the RT-PCR reads again in MiXCR, with one record for every CDR3 protein. The table lists 150,000 to 250,000 distinct CDR3 sequences, more than 35% of them singletons. The chain combines TRBV29-1 with TRBJ1-1; a possible D gene is TRBD1 (6 bases). The TCR comes from a human donor who was either an allogeneic HSCT recipient or a stem cell or donor lymphocyte infusion donor (not recorded which). It is not recorded whose cells these are; they may come from a transplant donor. Sequenced input: blood, either unsorted or a sorted T cell fraction (not recorded which). CDR3 DNA sequence: TGCAGCGTTGCGACACAGGGCCTCACTGAAGCTTTCTTT. This codes for CSVATQGLTEAFF.